The following is a TCR beta chain sequence with its context. Per the study methods: Amplification of reference gene primers was used by the study to estimate nucleated cell counts. Assay: immunoSEQ multiplex PCR; the TCRdb copy retains only in-frame clones and omits some. Clone size and V and J calls were adopted from that table, with D and trimming inferred from the DNA. The profile shows approximately 25,000 clones, over 60% of them singletons. This entry is derived from a study of blood T cell repertoires in COVID-19. V dropped 4 bases and J dropped 3; count of bases not matched to a gene: 4. The germline V gene encodes CDR1 SGHKS and CDR2 YYEKEE (reference sequence). The CDR3 loop spans 15 amino acids.

The J gene is TRBJ2-1, the V gene TRBV5-5; 10 bases align to TRBD1. The source of this sequence is a woman older than 75 with acute or convalescent COVID-19. Input material: peripheral blood. The CDR3 protein is CASSPGTGVYNEQFF. CDR3 sequence (DNA): TGTGCCAGCAGCCCCGGGACAGGGGTCTACAATGAGCAGTTCTTC.